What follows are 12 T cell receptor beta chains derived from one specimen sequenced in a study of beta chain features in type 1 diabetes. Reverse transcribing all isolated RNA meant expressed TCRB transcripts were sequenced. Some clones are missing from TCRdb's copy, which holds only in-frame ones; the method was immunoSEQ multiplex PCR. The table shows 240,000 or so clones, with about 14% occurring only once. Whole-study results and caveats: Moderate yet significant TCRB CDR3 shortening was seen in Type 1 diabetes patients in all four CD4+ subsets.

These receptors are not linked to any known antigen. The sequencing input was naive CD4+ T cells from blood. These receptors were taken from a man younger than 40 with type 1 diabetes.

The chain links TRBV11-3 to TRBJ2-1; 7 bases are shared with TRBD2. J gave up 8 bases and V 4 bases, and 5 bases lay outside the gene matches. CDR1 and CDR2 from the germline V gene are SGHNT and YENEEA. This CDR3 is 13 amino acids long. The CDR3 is CASSWRGTDEQFF. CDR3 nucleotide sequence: TGTGCCAGCAGCTGGCGGGGGACGGATGAGCAGTTCTTC.

The CDR3 here is CASTTSGGNAYEQYF. CDR3 nucleotide sequence: TGTGCCAGCACCACTAGCGGGGGGAATGCCTACGAGCAGTACTTC. The V gene is TRBV6-5, the J gene TRBJ2-7; 12 nucleotides match TRBD2. The CDR3 is 15 amino acids. V trimming: 7 bases; J trimming: 2 bases; junction bases outside the gene matches: 6. The germline V gene encodes CDR1 MNHEY and CDR2 SVGAGI.

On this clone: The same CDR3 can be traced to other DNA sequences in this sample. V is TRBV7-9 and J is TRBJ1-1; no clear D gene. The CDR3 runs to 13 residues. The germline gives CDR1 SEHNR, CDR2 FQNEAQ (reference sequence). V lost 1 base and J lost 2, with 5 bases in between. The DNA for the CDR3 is TGTGCCAGCAGCTTAGGAACTAACACTGAAGCTTTCTTT. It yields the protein CASSLGTNTEAFF.

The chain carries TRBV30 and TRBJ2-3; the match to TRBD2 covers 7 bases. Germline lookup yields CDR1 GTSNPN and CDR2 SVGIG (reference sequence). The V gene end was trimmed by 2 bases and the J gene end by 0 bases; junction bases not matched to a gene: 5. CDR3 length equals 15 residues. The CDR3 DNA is TGTGCCTGGAGTTTGGGAGGGACTAGCACAGATACGCAGTATTTT. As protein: CAWSLGGTSTDTQYF.

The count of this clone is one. CDR3 bases: TGTGCCAGCTCTAACAGGGACGCACCGAATGAAAAACTGTTTTTT. This sequence encodes CASSNRDAPNEKLFF. The chain is built from TRBV18 and TRBJ1-4, with a tentative D call TRBD1 (6 bases). V lost 6 bases to trimming and J lost 5 bases, with 16 bases between them. There are 15 residues in the CDR3. The germline V gene has CDR1 KGHSH and CDR2 LQKENI. The full variable domain, its missing parts supplied by reference TRBV18 and TRBJ1-4, is NAGVMQNPRHLVRRRGQEARLRCSPMKGHSHVYWYRQLPEEGLKFMVYLQKENIIDESGMPKERFSAEFPKEGPSILRIQQVVRGDSAAYFCASSNRDAPNEKLFFGSGTQLSVL.

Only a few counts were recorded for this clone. Here the CDR3 DNA reads TGTGCCAGCAGTCCCACTAGCGGGAGAGGAGAGACCCAGTACTTC. It translates to CASSPTSGRGETQYF. J is TRBJ2-5 and V is TRBV11-3, with 11 bases identical to TRBD2. J lost 4 bases, V lost 6 bases, and 7 bases had no gene match. The germline V gene encodes CDR1 SGHNT and CDR2 YENEEA. This CDR3 region has 15 residues.

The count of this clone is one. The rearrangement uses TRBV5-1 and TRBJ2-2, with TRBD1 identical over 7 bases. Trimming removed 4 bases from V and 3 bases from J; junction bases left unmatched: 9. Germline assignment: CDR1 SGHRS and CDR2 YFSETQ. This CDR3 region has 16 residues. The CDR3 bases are TGCGCCAGCAGCAACAGCCGGGACAGCTACACCGGGGAGCTGTTTTTT. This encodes CASSNSRDSYTGELFF.

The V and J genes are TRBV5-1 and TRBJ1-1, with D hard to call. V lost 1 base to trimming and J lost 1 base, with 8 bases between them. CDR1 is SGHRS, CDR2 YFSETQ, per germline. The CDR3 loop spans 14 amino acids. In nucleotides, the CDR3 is TGCGCCAGCAGCTTGTCCGGGGAGAACACTGAAGCTTTCTTT. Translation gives CASSLSGENTEAFF.

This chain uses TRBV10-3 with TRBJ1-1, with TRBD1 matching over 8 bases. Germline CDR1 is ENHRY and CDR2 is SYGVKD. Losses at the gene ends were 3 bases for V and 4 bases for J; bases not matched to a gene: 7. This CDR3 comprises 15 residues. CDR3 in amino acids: CAISDLDRGTTEAFF. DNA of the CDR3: TGTGCCATCAGTGACCTCGACAGGGGAACCACTGAAGCTTTCTTT.

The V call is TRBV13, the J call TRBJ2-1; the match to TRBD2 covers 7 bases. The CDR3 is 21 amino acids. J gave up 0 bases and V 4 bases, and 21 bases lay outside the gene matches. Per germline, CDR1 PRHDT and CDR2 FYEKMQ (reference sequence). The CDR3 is CASSSPHGGEWRESSYNEQFF. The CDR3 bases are TGTGCCAGCAGCTCGCCCCATGGGGGGGAATGGCGGGAAAGCTCCTACAATGAGCAGTTCTTC.

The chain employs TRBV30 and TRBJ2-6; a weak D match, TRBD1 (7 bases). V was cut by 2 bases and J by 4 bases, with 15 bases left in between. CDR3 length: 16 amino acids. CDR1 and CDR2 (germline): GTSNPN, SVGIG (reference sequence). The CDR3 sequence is CAWSSSGGWGANVLTF. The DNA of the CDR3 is TGTGCCTGGAGTTCGTCAGGGGGGTGGGGGGCCAACGTCCTGACTTTC. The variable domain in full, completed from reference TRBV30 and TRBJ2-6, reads SQTIHQWPATLVQPVGSPLSLECTVEGTSNPNLYWYRQAAGRGLQLLFYSVGIGQISSEVPQNLSASRPQDRQFILSSKKLLLSDSGFYLCAWSSSGGWGANVLTFGAGSRLTVL.

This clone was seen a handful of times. CDR3 nucleotide sequence: TGTGCCAGCTCTACAAACACCGGGGAGCTGTTTTTT. Translating gives CASSTNTGELFF. This chain links TRBV18 with TRBJ2-2; D gene ambiguous. V was clipped by 6 bases and J by 2 bases, with 4 bases between them. CDR1 and CDR2 (germline): KGHSH, LQKENI. The CDR3 length is 12 residues.